The 21 T cell receptor beta chains below were found in one sample sequenced in a study of CXCR3-negative and CXCR3-positive naive CD8 T cells. Broader study findings: More hydrophobic TRB CDR3s were found in CXCR3-positive naive cells than in CXCR3-negative naive cells.

These receptors have no known antigen. Libraries were UMI-labeled 5' RACE TRB cDNA. From its re-call of the 5' RACE reads, TCRdb lists each CDR3 protein once, without DNA. The sample table includes roughly 130,000 distinct CDR3 sequences. Sequences were obtained from naive CXCR3+ CD8+ T cells from blood. Specified subset: CD45RO-CCR7+CD27+CD95- naive CD8+ T cells expressing CXCR3 (TNR3+). Source of these receptors: a human donor in good health. Some clones in this sample may be carry-over from other donors' samples.

The rearrangement uses TRBV30 and TRBJ1-5; TCRdb reports TRBD1, a call that lacks DNA to check it against. CDR1 and CDR2 from the germline V gene are GTSNPN and SVGIG (reference sequence). The CDR3 extends over 15 amino acids. CDR3 loop: CAWSVGDSQSQPQHF.

V and J are TRBV7-9 and TRBJ2-5. Germline CDR1 SEHNR, CDR2 FQNEAQ (reference sequence). This CDR3 is 14 amino acids long. CDR3 protein: CASSLEKAQETQYF.

The gene calls are TRBV20-1 and TRBJ2-7; the TCRdb call, TRBD1, lacks DNA for checking. The CDR3 runs to 11 residues. Germline V CDR1 and CDR2: DFQATT, SNEGSKA (reference sequence). CDR3 loop: CSARGAEEQYF.

V usage is TRBV14 and J usage is TRBJ2-1. Germline lookup yields CDR1 SGHDN and CDR2 FVKESK. This CDR3 comprises 14 residues. CDR3 residues: CASSHTGSYNEQFF.

The rearrangement joins TRBV10-3 to TRBJ2-7; TCRdb gives TRBD2 as the D gene, but with no DNA this cannot be confirmed. Germline values: CDR1 ENHRY, CDR2 SYGVKD. The CDR3 is made up of 14 amino acids. The CDR3 protein is CAIKSEGQLHEQYF.

The chain couples TRBV5-1 to TRBJ2-1; there is no DNA to check the TCRdb D call of TRBD1. Germline CDR1 and CDR2: SGHRS and YFSETQ. The CDR3 loop spans 18 amino acids. CDR3 in amino acids: CASSFSDRVGGENNEQFF.

The rearrangement joins TRBV5-1 to TRBJ2-7. This CDR3 has 15 amino acids. The germline CDR1 and CDR2 sequences are SGHRS and YFSETQ. The CDR3 sequence: CASSLTGVGVWEQYF.

The V gene is TRBV6-6, the J gene TRBJ2-2; as DNA is missing, the TRBD1 call by TCRdb cannot be tested. The CDR3 contains 14 residues. Germline V gives CDR1 MNHNY, CDR2 SVGAGI (reference sequence). The CDR3 protein is CASCLQGGTGELFF.

This chain uses TRBV7-9 with TRBJ2-1; lacking DNA, the TRBD1 call made by TCRdb goes unchecked. This CDR3 region has 14 residues. Germline V gives CDR1 SEHNR, CDR2 FQNEAQ (reference sequence). The CDR3 here is CASSLALPGLEQFF.

The chain couples TRBV4-1 to TRBJ2-1. The CDR3 loop spans 15 amino acids. The germline V gene has CDR1 MGHRA and CDR2 YSYEKL. CDR3 in amino acids: CASSQDSAGWNEQFF.

This chain uses TRBV5-1 with TRBJ1-1; the TCRdb D gene call, TRBD1, has no DNA to confirm it. In germline, CDR1 is SGHRS, CDR2 YFSETQ. The CDR3 is 19 residues long. The CDR3 spells CASSLAVGRGGYQETEAFF.

The rearrangement links TRBV21-1 to TRBJ2-1; TCRdb indicates TRBD1, and absent DNA this call remains unverified. TRBV21-1 represents a pseudogene. The CDR3 is 22 amino acids. The CDR3 here is CASSNRRDRGSLQRSSYNEQFF.

The chain couples TRBV7-2 to TRBJ2-5; without DNA, the TCRdb call of TRBD1 cannot be checked. Germline loops: CDR1 SGHTA, CDR2 FQGNSA. CDR3 length: 13 residues. The CDR3 loop is CASRGLGEETQYF.

The chain links TRBV5-1 to TRBJ2-3; TCRdb gives TRBD2 as the D gene, but with no DNA this cannot be confirmed. The germline CDR1 and CDR2 sequences are SGHRS and YFSETQ. The CDR3 contains 14 residues. The CDR3 sequence: CASSPGLFTDTQYF.

The chain combines TRBV29-1 with TRBJ1-5; the TRBD1 assignment by TCRdb is unverifiable without DNA. CDR1 is SQVTM and CDR2 is ANQGSEA in the germline V gene. This CDR3 region has 17 residues. The CDR3 sequence: CSVERGQGPPCNQPQHF.

The CDR3 sequence: CASSWGPGTLNEQFF. The chain uses TRBV5-5 and TRBJ2-1; TCRdb designates TRBD1, a call that cannot be tested without DNA. The CDR3 spans 15 residues. Germline V gives CDR1 SGHKS, CDR2 YYEKEE (reference sequence).

This chain connects TRBV6-2 or TRBV6-3 to TRBJ2-5; checking the TCRdb D call of TRBD1 is not possible without DNA. Germline V gives CDR1 MNHEY, CDR2 SVGEGT. This CDR3 has 12 amino acids. The CDR3 loop is CASSPDFETQYF.

This rearrangement joins TRBV7-9 to TRBJ2-7; TCRdb outputs TRBD1, but without DNA this stays unchecked. The CDR3 loop spans 14 amino acids. Per the germline V gene, CDR1 is SEHNR and CDR2 is FQNEAQ (reference sequence). The CDR3: CASSSTDSWTEQYF.

The rearrangement links TRBV12-5 to TRBJ2-7. The CDR3 has 13 residues. Germline V lookup: CDR1 LGHNT, CDR2 FRNRAP. The CDR3 loop reads CASGWDGSYEQYF.

The chain has TRBV12-5 and TRBJ2-3. CDR1 is LGHNT and CDR2 is FRNRAP in the germline V gene. The CDR3 totals 13 residues. The CDR3 here is CASGSFMADTQYF.

The chain is built from TRBV6-5 and TRBJ1-1; the TRBD1 assignment by TCRdb is unverifiable without DNA. This CDR3 contains 13 residues. CDR1 is MNHEY and CDR2 is SVGAGI in the germline V gene. CDR3 in amino acids: CASSMTGSGEAFF.